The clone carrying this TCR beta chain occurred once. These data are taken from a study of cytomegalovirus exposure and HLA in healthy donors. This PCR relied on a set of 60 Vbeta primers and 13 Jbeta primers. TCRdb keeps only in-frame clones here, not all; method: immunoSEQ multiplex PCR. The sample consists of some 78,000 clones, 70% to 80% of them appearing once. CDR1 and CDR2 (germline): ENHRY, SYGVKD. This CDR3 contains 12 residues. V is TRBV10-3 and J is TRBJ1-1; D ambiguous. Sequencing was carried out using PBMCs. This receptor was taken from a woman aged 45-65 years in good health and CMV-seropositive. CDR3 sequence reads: CASSQTNTEAFF. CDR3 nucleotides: TGTGCTTCTAGCCAGACAAACACTGAAGCTTTCTTT.